This entry lists 21 T cell receptor beta chains sequenced from one sample in a study of blood T cells in healthy people across ages. The use of a sample-barcoded 5' primer and a J-beta primer mix characterized a second PCR of 7 to 11 cycles. TCRdb analysed the 5' RACE reads with MiXCR anew, one entry per CDR3 protein. The sample contains about 640,000 distinct CDR3 sequences, approximately 50% of which appear only once. Material for sequencing was blood. These receptors all stem from a man aged 55 to 70 in good health.

V gene TRBV2 combines with J gene TRBJ2-5; the match to TRBD2 covers 8 bases. The junction had 4 bases not matched to a gene; V was cut back by 3 bases and J by 4 bases. Germline CDR1 and CDR2: SNHLY and FYNNEI. The CDR3 length is 14 residues. CDR3 in amino acids: CASSDGTSRETQYF. CDR3 nucleotide sequence: TGTGCCAGCAGTGATGGGACTAGTCGAGAGACCCAGTACTTC.

The rearrangement joins TRBV20-1 to TRBJ2-7; TRBD2 is a possible D gene (5 bases). The CDR3 is 13 amino acids. Germline V gene data show CDR1 as DFQATT and CDR2 as SNEGSKA (reference sequence). V was clipped by 3 bases and J by 3 bases, with 12 bases between them. CDR3 protein: CSASRAGLYEQYF. The CDR3 nucleotides are TGCAGTGCTAGCCGGGCAGGACTCTACGAGCAGTACTTC.

The chain couples TRBV6-5 to TRBJ2-7; 8 bases fit TRBD1. Germline V gene sequence: CDR1 MNHEY, CDR2 SVGAGI. V shed 4 bases and J 2 bases; nucleotides not matched to a gene: 7. The CDR3 sequence is 15 residues long. This chain's CDR3 is CASSLDSTGAYEQYF. CDR3 nucleotides: TGTGCCAGCAGTTTAGATTCGACAGGGGCCTACGAGCAGTACTTC.

This rearrangement joins TRBV20-1 to TRBJ2-7; 8 bases are shared with TRBD2. The CDR3 runs 15 residues. Germline V gene data show CDR1 as DFQATT and CDR2 as SNEGSKA (reference sequence). Germline trimming cut 3 bases from V and 0 bases from J; bases unmatched to any gene: 7. For the CDR3, the DNA is TGCAGTGCTAGTGGGGCTAGCGGGCACTCCTACGAGCAGTACTTC. This codes for CSASGASGHSYEQYF.

The CDR3 region has the DNA TGTGCCAGCAGGTTTACGGGACAGGGCACAGATACGCAGTATTTT. It yields the protein CASRFTGQGTDTQYF. J is TRBJ2-3 and V is TRBV6-6, with 8 bases matching TRBD1. Unmatched junction bases numbered 6, after V lost 6 bases and J lost 1 base. The CDR3 is 15 residues long. CDR1 and CDR2 from the germline V gene are MNHNY and SVGAGI (reference sequence).

This clonotype was recorded many times. This sequence joins TRBV28 and TRBJ1-2; 11 bases are shared with TRBD1. Germline assignment: CDR1 MDHEN and CDR2 SYDVKM. The J segment lost 4 bases and the V segment lost 6 bases, leaving 10 bases of the junction unmatched. CDR3 length: 16 residues. The CDR3 protein is CASSPSGQGAGYGYTF. The DNA for the CDR3 is TGTGCCAGCAGCCCATCAGGACAGGGGGCAGGCTATGGCTACACCTTC.

This clonotype was found many times. The rearrangement joins TRBV11-2 to TRBJ2-1, with 9 bases identical to TRBD2. The CDR3 has 14 amino acids. The V gene end was trimmed by 5 bases and the J gene end by 6 bases; junction bases not matched to a gene: 5. Germline assignment: CDR1 SGHAT and CDR2 FQNNGV. CDR3 region: CASSGGLAINEQFF. In DNA, the CDR3 is TGTGCCAGCAGCGGGGGACTAGCCATCAATGAGCAGTTCTTC.

The V call is TRBV6-2 or TRBV6-3, the J call TRBJ2-5; 11 bases align to TRBD2. V shed 10 bases, J shed 5 bases, and the junction held 9 bases outside the gene matches. The CDR3 contains 14 residues. Germline CDR1 is MNHEY and CDR2 is SVGEGT. For the CDR3, the DNA is TGTGCCACCAGGGCTAGCGGGGGGTATGAGACCCAGTACTTC. Residues: CATRASGGYETQYF.

The chain couples TRBV4-1 to TRBJ1-1; TRBD1 matches at 7 bases. Looked up from germline, CDR1 is MGHRA and CDR2 is YSYEKL. Trimming cost V 4 bases and J 5 bases; bases outside gene matches: 10. The CDR3 consists of 15 residues. This CDR3 reads CASSRYGQGGTEAFF. For the CDR3, the DNA is TGCGCCAGCAGCCGATACGGCCAGGGGGGGACTGAAGCTTTCTTT.

The gene calls are TRBV11-1 and TRBJ1-1, with D perhaps TRBD1 (5 bases). From germline, CDR1 is SGHAT and CDR2 FQDESV (reference sequence). Deletions cut 1 base from V and 0 bases from J, with 12 bases between. The CDR3 is made up of 16 amino acids. The CDR3 DNA follows: TGTGCCAGCAGCTTAGGGGGAGGGGAGTTGAACACTGAAGCTTTCTTT. Amino acids: CASSLGGGELNTEAFF. Full variable domain (missing parts from reference TRBV11-1 and TRBJ1-1): EAEVAQSPRYKITEKSQAVAFWCDPISGHATLYWYRQILGQGPELLVQFQDESVVDDSQLPKDRFSAERLKGVDSTLKIQPAELGDSAMYLCASSLGGGELNTEAFFGQGTRLTVV.

This clonotype showed up just once. This chain links TRBV2 with TRBJ2-2; TRBD1 might be the D (5 bases). The CDR3 consists of 14 residues. Germline CDR1 is SNHLY and CDR2 is FYNNEI. V lost 2 bases to trimming and J lost 5 bases, with 9 bases between them. The chain's CDR3 is CASSEQGATGELFF. The DNA for the CDR3 is TGTGCCAGCAGTGAACAGGGTGCAACCGGGGAGCTGTTTTTT.

This clonotype has just a few counts. The chain is built from TRBV20-1 and TRBJ2-5; maybe TRBD2 (5 bases). Between the trimmed V and J ends, which lost 6 bases and 2 bases, there was a span of 13 bases. Per the germline V gene, CDR1 is DFQATT and CDR2 is SNEGSKA (reference sequence). This CDR3 is built from 13 residues. The CDR3 DNA is TGCAGTGCCCACCGGACTGCTCAAGAGACCCAGTACTTC. This codes for CSAHRTAQETQYF.

The chain links TRBV6-5 to TRBJ2-7, with D uncertain. Gene TRBJ2-5 matches the end of the DNA better, so the J call may be wrong. Germline-derived CDR1 and CDR2 are MNHEY and SVGAGI. The length of the CDR3 is 13 residues. This CDR3 is CASSYRQRKTQYF. The CDR3 nucleotides are TGTGCCAGCAGTTACCGGCAGAGGAAGACCCAGTACTTC.

CDR3 sequence reads: CSVEAGDGTDTQYF. As DNA, the CDR3 is TGCAGCGTTGAAGCGGGGGACGGCACAGATACGCAGTATTTT. This sequence joins TRBV29-1 and TRBJ2-3; D might be TRBD2 (6 bases). The CDR3 sequence is 14 residues long. V lost 1 base and J 1 base, leaving 9 bases between the germline ends. Germline lookup yields CDR1 SQVTM and CDR2 ANQGSEA.

J is TRBJ2-7 and V is TRBV10-1; D remains unclear. V was trimmed by 6 bases and J by 0 bases, leaving 12 bases between them. The CDR3 has 14 amino acids. CDR1 WNHNN and CDR2 SYGVQD come from the germline V gene (reference sequence). CDR3 loop: CASSRTRSSYEQYF. CDR3 in DNA: TGCGCCAGCAGCCGAACAAGGAGCTCCTACGAGCAGTACTTC.

This rearrangement joins TRBV6-2 or TRBV6-3 to TRBJ2-7; 7 nucleotides align to TRBD1. The CDR3 contains 16 residues. The ends lost 1 base at V and 2 bases at J; junction bases unmatched: 8. CDR1 and CDR2 (germline): MNHEY, SVGEGT. The CDR3 nucleotides are TGTGCCAGCAGTTACTTACGGGACAGTTCCCCCTACGAGCAGTACTTC. Protein product: CASSYLRDSSPYEQYF.

This clonotype was found a few times. V gene TRBV28 combines with J gene TRBJ2-5; D is unclear. The CDR3 consists of 13 residues. V was shortened by 6 bases and J by 0 bases, with 8 bases between the two germline ends. Germline lookup yields CDR1 MDHEN and CDR2 SYDVKM. For the CDR3, the DNA is TGTGCCAGCAGCAGACACGACCAAGAGACCCAGTACTTC. Translation gives CASSRHDQETQYF.

This rearrangement joins TRBV12-3 or TRBV12-4 to TRBJ1-6; D gene uncertain. V was cut by 1 base and J by 7 bases, with 8 bases left in between. There are 14 residues in the CDR3. The CDR3 sequence is CASSLGDQNSPLHF. CDR3 nucleotide sequence: TGTGCCAGCAGTTTAGGAGATCAGAATTCACCCCTCCACTTT.

The gene calls are TRBV9 and TRBJ2-7; no definite D call. There are 12 residues in the CDR3. CDR1 SGDLS and CDR2 YYNGEE come from the germline V gene. V lost 6 bases and J 7 bases, leaving 14 bases between the germline ends. In nucleotides, the CDR3 is TGTGCCAGCACCAAAGAGCCGGAAGAGCAGTACTTC. Its protein product is CASTKEPEEQYF. The full variable domain, completed using reference TRBV9 and TRBJ2-7, is DSGVTQTPKHLITATGQRVTLRCSPRSGDLSVYWYQQSLDQGLQFLIQYYNGEERAKGNILERFSAQQFPDLHSELNLSSLELGDSALYFCASTKEPEEQYFGPGTRLTVT.

The rearrangement links TRBV24-1 to TRBJ2-3, with 8 positions matching TRBD1. CDR1 is KGHDR, CDR2 SFDVKD, per germline. V shed 6 bases, J shed 4 bases, and the junction held 8 bases outside the gene matches. The CDR3 spans 15 residues. As DNA, the CDR3 is TGTGCCACCAGTACCGGCAGGGGGCTTTCAGATACGCAGTATTTT. This gives the protein CATSTGRGLSDTQYF.

Of note for this clonotype: One end of the junction is discordant with germline, which a read error may explain. This chain uses TRBV4-2 with TRBJ2-1; a possible D gene is TRBD2 (5 bases). Germline CDR1 reads LGHNA; CDR2 reads YNFKEQ. This CDR3 comprises 15 residues. CDR3 region: CTSSQEDSLRNEQFF. The CDR3 nucleotides read TGTACCAGCAGCCAAGAGGACTCGCTCAGGAATGAGCAGTTCTTC.